A selection of T cell receptor beta chains follows, all from one sample in a study of cytomegalovirus exposure and HLA in healthy donors. Assay: immunoSEQ multiplex PCR; the TCRdb copy retains only in-frame clones and omits some. The sample lists around 170,000 clones, around four fifths occurring once. Specimen: PBMCs. These receptors were collected from a woman aged 18-30 years in good health and CMV-seronegative. The conserved cysteine and the conserved F or W are not part of the CDR3 here. Each record gives: CDR3 protein, clone size, V gene, J gene. Not every row has a clone size; where given, it reads once, few, many or a size class.

cdr3_aa: ASSDLASGNTGELF
clone_size: once
v_call: TRBV2
j_call: TRBJ2-2

cdr3_aa: ASSLGLAGDTDTQY
clone_size: -
v_call: TRBV7-9
j_call: TRBJ2-3

cdr3_aa: ASSLTGMNTEAF
clone_size: -
v_call: TRBV27
j_call: TRBJ1-1

cdr3_aa: ASSLRAGGLSEQF
clone_size: -
v_call: TRBV27
j_call: TRBJ2-1

cdr3_aa: ASSLGPGGSPLH
clone_size: -
v_call: TRBV7-3
j_call: TRBJ1-6

cdr3_aa: ASSPVSGAIDTEAF
clone_size: -
v_call: TRBV18
j_call: TRBJ1-1

cdr3_aa: ANQPGAGANVLT
clone_size: -
v_call: TRBV30
j_call: TRBJ2-6

cdr3_aa: ASSLAQADEQY
clone_size: -
v_call: TRBV11-3
j_call: TRBJ2-7

cdr3_aa: ASRLAGGNEQF
clone_size: -
v_call: TRBV27
j_call: TRBJ2-1

cdr3_aa: ASSPTGTSVTLNTGELF
clone_size: -
v_call: TRBV7-3
j_call: TRBJ2-2

cdr3_aa: ASSLRLGDTQY
clone_size: -
v_call: TRBV7-9
j_call: TRBJ2-3

cdr3_aa: SVISGDSGNTIY
clone_size: few
v_call: TRBV29-1
j_call: TRBJ1-3

cdr3_aa: ASSGGLAEPNTGELF
clone_size: -
v_call: TRBV7-9
j_call: TRBJ2-2

cdr3_aa: ASSRQRLGGNQPQH
clone_size: -
v_call: TRBV19
j_call: TRBJ1-5

cdr3_aa: ASSESWDRLGYT
clone_size: -
v_call: TRBV10-2
j_call: TRBJ1-2

cdr3_aa: ASSLGGGLDIQY
clone_size: -
v_call: TRBV19
j_call: TRBJ2-4

cdr3_aa: ASSEAPGGGTDTQY
clone_size: -
v_call: TRBV6-1
j_call: TRBJ2-3

cdr3_aa: ASSGTGAYEQY
clone_size: -
v_call: TRBV2
j_call: TRBJ2-7

cdr3_aa: ASSISSGSHNEQF
clone_size: -
v_call: TRBV19
j_call: TRBJ2-1

cdr3_aa: ASSDEAGLPYEQY
clone_size: -
v_call: TRBV6-1
j_call: TRBJ2-7

cdr3_aa: ASSPPVAGDYEQY
clone_size: -
v_call: TRBV18
j_call: TRBJ2-7

cdr3_aa: ASSPSGGRSNEQF
clone_size: once
v_call: TRBV27
j_call: TRBJ2-1

cdr3_aa: ASSLPHVTAEAF
clone_size: -
v_call: TRBV28
j_call: TRBJ1-1

cdr3_aa: AISESRGLELF
clone_size: -
v_call: TRBV10-3
j_call: TRBJ2-2

cdr3_aa: ASSLDRNTEAF
clone_size: -
v_call: TRBV5-5
j_call: TRBJ1-1

cdr3_aa: ASMMGHPLSGANVLT
clone_size: -
v_call: TRBV2
j_call: TRBJ2-6

cdr3_aa: ASSYVTGGEAF
clone_size: -
v_call: TRBV6-5
j_call: TRBJ1-1

cdr3_aa: ASSLVRGDEQY
clone_size: few
v_call: TRBV5-4
j_call: TRBJ2-7

cdr3_aa: ATSRDRTGGVWNEQF
clone_size: -
v_call: TRBV15
j_call: TRBJ2-1

cdr3_aa: ASSLMEAGELF
clone_size: -
v_call: TRBV11-2
j_call: TRBJ2-2

cdr3_aa: ASRATSGVFEQY
clone_size: -
v_call: TRBV4-2
j_call: -

cdr3_aa: AWGAGESDTQY
clone_size: -
v_call: TRBV7-9
j_call: TRBJ2-3

cdr3_aa: ASSLYSGEQY
clone_size: -
v_call: TRBV27
j_call: TRBJ2-7

cdr3_aa: ASSLGRDRGNQPQH
clone_size: -
v_call: TRBV7-9
j_call: TRBJ1-5

cdr3_aa: ASSLMGGISYGYT
clone_size: -
v_call: TRBV5-6
j_call: TRBJ1-2

cdr3_aa: ASSNGQNYEQY
clone_size: -
v_call: TRBV27
j_call: TRBJ2-7

cdr3_aa: ASSSIQGAGDEQY
clone_size: -
v_call: TRBV7-9
j_call: TRBJ2-7

cdr3_aa: ASSLAGTGSHEQY
clone_size: -
v_call: TRBV7-8
j_call: TRBJ2-7

cdr3_aa: ASRVAGNQPQH
clone_size: -
v_call: TRBV6-5
j_call: TRBJ1-5

cdr3_aa: ASRKAGTAANYGYT
clone_size: once
v_call: TRBV27
j_call: TRBJ1-2

cdr3_aa: SAQGQGSNEKLF
clone_size: once
v_call: TRBV29-1
j_call: TRBJ1-4

cdr3_aa: ASSLAIGQGAFSYEQY
clone_size: -
v_call: TRBV5-1
j_call: TRBJ2-7

cdr3_aa: ASSHKGQGVKLYGYT
clone_size: -
v_call: TRBV7-8
j_call: TRBJ1-2

cdr3_aa: ASTGASYEQY
clone_size: once
v_call: TRBV6-1
j_call: TRBJ2-7

cdr3_aa: ASSIRQDLLDGYT
clone_size: -
v_call: TRBV7-9
j_call: TRBJ1-2

cdr3_aa: ASSQEGGLGAF
clone_size: few
v_call: TRBV4-1
j_call: TRBJ1-1